These 29 T cell receptor beta chains came from one sample sequenced in a study of human T cells and chemical hapten exposure. The time point is: patch test 2, 6 weeks after DPC sensitization. The treatment: therapeutic diphenylcyclopropenone sensitization with weekly scalp DPC. TCRdb independently ran MiXCR on the RACE reads; one entry per CDR3 protein. Seen here are some 350,000 distinct CDR3 sequences, under 6.5% observed once, and the top ten hold under 7%. Specimen: whole blood, collected in connection with sensitization to the hapten diphenylcyclopropenone (DPC). These receptors all come from a woman under 30 with alopecia areata. Some clones in this sample may be carry-over from other donors' samples.

This clonotype was seen a handful of times. J is TRBJ2-7 and V is TRBV28; 10 bases map to TRBD2. This CDR3 spans 14 amino acids. The V gene end was trimmed by 6 bases and the J gene end by 0 bases; junction bases not matched to a gene: 2. The germline V gene encodes CDR1 MDHEN and CDR2 SYDVKM. The CDR3 reads CASRLAGSSYEQYF. The CDR3 region has the DNA TGTGCCAGCAGACTAGCGGGGAGCTCCTACGAGCAGTACTTC.

The genes are TRBV7-2 and TRBJ2-4, with D perhaps given as TRBD1 or TRBD2 (6 bases each). Germline V gene lookup returns CDR1 SGHTA and CDR2 FQGNSA. The CDR3 totals 15 residues. Between the trimmed V and J ends, which lost 3 bases and 2 bases, there was a span of 11 bases. This CDR3 is CASSFVGGTKNIQYF. The CDR3 DNA reads TGTGCCAGCAGCTTTGTGGGGGGCACCAAAAACATTCAGTACTTC.

This clonotype was counted at least ten times. The chain links TRBV29-1 to TRBJ2-5, with D maybe TRBD2 (6 bases). Trimming stripped 7 bases from V and 4 bases from J, with 13 bases between. The CDR3 totals 12 residues. Germline V gene lookup returns CDR1 SQVTM and CDR2 ANQGSEA. Here the CDR3 reads CSAGTEGETQYF. DNA of the CDR3: TGCAGCGCTGGGACGGAGGGAGAGACCCAGTACTTC.

This clonotype came up a few times. V and J are TRBV12-3 or TRBV12-4 and TRBJ2-3; D not certain. This CDR3 has 12 amino acids. Trimming pared 4 bases from V and 5 bases from J, leaving 7 bases between. The CDR3 region is CASSSLIDTQYF. CDR3 sequence (DNA): TGTGCCAGCAGTTCCTTAATAGATACGCAGTATTTT.

This clonotype came up many times. The chain links TRBV20-1 to TRBJ1-5; no clear D gene. Germline assignment: CDR1 DFQATT and CDR2 SNEGSKA (reference sequence). The CDR3 is 11 residues long. Trimming stripped 0 bases from V and 9 bases from J, with 6 bases between. CDR3 loop: CSARDYGPQHF. CDR3 DNA: TGCAGTGCTAGAGATTACGGGCCCCAGCATTTT.

The chain couples TRBV5-6 to TRBJ2-3, with D perhaps TRBD1 (5 bases). CDR1 SGHDT and CDR2 YYEEEE come from the germline V gene. The V gene lost 5 bases and the J gene lost 1 base, with 11 bases spanning the gap. The CDR3 sequence is 14 residues long. The CDR3 spells CASRDTGGTDTQYF. DNA of the CDR3: TGTGCCAGCAGGGACACCGGAGGCACAGATACGCAGTATTTT.

This clonotype showed up many times. This chain joins TRBV10-3 and TRBJ2-7, with D perhaps matching TRBD2 (5 bases). Germline CDR1 ENHRY, CDR2 SYGVKD. CDR3 length equals 13 residues. V lost 8 bases and J 5 bases, leaving 16 bases between the germline ends. For the CDR3, the DNA is TGTGCCATCCAACTTTATGAGAGGGACGAGCAGTACTTC. Translated: CAIQLYERDEQYF.

The chain links TRBV3-1 to TRBJ2-7; 7 bases fit TRBD1. The ends lost 2 bases at V and 6 bases at J; junction bases unmatched: 7. In germline, CDR1 is LGHDT, CDR2 YNNKEL (reference sequence). This CDR3 is built from 14 residues. CDR3 DNA: TGTGCCAGCAGCCAAAGGAGACAGGGTAGCGAGCAGTACTTC. Translated: CASSQRRQGSEQYF.

This clonotype was found a few times. This sequence joins TRBV6-2 or TRBV6-3 and TRBJ2-2, with D maybe TRBD1 (6 bases). The CDR3 is 15 residues long. V was trimmed by 5 bases and J by 0 bases, leaving 10 bases between them. Germline V gene sequence: CDR1 MNHEY, CDR2 SVGEGT. The CDR3 bases are TGTGCCAGCAGTACAGGGACGACGAACACCGGGGAGCTGTTTTTT. Translated, it gives CASSTGTTNTGELFF.

This clonotype came up a few times. V usage is TRBV12-3 or TRBV12-4 and J usage is TRBJ1-5, with D unresolved. This CDR3 has 16 amino acids. Trimming removed 2 bases from V and 6 bases from J, with 17 bases in between. CDR3 coding DNA: TGTGCCAGCAGTTTAAACCCCGGACTGCTGAGTCAGCCCCAGCATTTT. It translates to CASSLNPGLLSQPQHF.

This clonotype was seen a handful of times. The J gene is TRBJ1-2, the V gene TRBV19, with D tentatively TRBD1 (5 bases). In germline, CDR1 is LNHDA, CDR2 SQIVND (reference sequence). V was clipped by 3 bases and J by 8 bases, with 10 bases between them. The CDR3 has 12 residues. Here the CDR3 reads CASSMGQSGYTF. CDR3 coding DNA: TGTGCCAGTAGTATGGGGCAGTCCGGCTACACCTTC.

This clonotype occurred many times. The chain combines TRBV29-1 with TRBJ1-2, with D perhaps TRBD1 (6 bases). Trimming pared 7 bases from V and 8 bases from J, leaving 11 bases between. The V gene's germline CDR1 is SQVTM and CDR2 ANQGSEA. The CDR3 is 10 amino acids. CDR3 coding DNA: TGCAGCGCCCGGACAGTCGGCTACACCTTC. Translating gives CSARTVGYTF.

This clonotype has at least ten counts. The chain combines TRBV12-3 or TRBV12-4 with TRBJ1-5; D uncertain. The CDR3 loop spans 11 amino acids. Trimming removed 5 bases at V and 6 bases at J, with 5 bases between. This chain's CDR3 is CASSHSQPQHF. The CDR3 region has the DNA TGTGCCAGCAGTCATAGTCAGCCCCAGCATTTT.

There are many counts of this clonotype. The chain has TRBV6-1 and TRBJ1-5; the D gene is possibly TRBD1 (5 bases). The CDR3 spans 13 residues. Germline assignment: CDR1 MNHNS and CDR2 SASEGT. V gave up 4 bases and J gave up 3 bases, with 7 bases separating them. CDR3 sequence (DNA): TGTGCCAGCAGTGCGGACACCAATCAGCCCCAGCATTTT. Its translation: CASSADTNQPQHF.

This clonotype was detected only a few times. The chain joins TRBV9 to TRBJ2-7; 10 bases are a match to TRBD1. Per the germline V gene, CDR1 is SGDLS and CDR2 is YYNGEE. J was trimmed by 1 base and V by 3 bases; bases with no gene match: 4. This CDR3 region has 15 residues. The CDR3 sequence is CASSARDRGSYEQYF. The CDR3 coding sequence is TGTGCCAGCAGCGCGCGGGACAGGGGATCCTACGAGCAGTACTTC.

This clonotype was found a few times. V usage is TRBV5-1 and J usage is TRBJ2-3; 12 bases line up with TRBD2. The CDR3 totals 18 residues. Germline loops: CDR1 SGHRS, CDR2 YFSETQ. Trimming at V came to 4 bases and at J to 1 base, leaving 10 bases not matched to a gene. CDR3 in amino acids: CASSQDLTSGSGTDTQYF. In DNA form, the CDR3 reads TGCGCCAGCAGCCAGGATCTGACTAGCGGGAGTGGCACAGATACGCAGTATTTT.

This clonotype has more than one count but fewer than ten. This chain uses TRBV7-9 with TRBJ1-4; D gene uncertain. V lost 1 base to trimming and J lost 8 bases, with 11 bases between them. The germline CDR1 and CDR2 sequences are SEHNR and FQNEAQ (reference sequence). This CDR3 has 14 residues. CDR3: CASSLGGVTEKLFF. In DNA form, the CDR3 reads TGTGCCAGCAGCTTAGGGGGTGTGACGGAAAAACTGTTTTTT.

This clonotype was counted only a few times. The chain is built from TRBV6-5 and TRBJ2-1, with 10 bases matching TRBD2. This CDR3 contains 16 residues. Germline values: CDR1 MNHEY, CDR2 SVGAGI. The junction had 4 bases not matched to a gene; V was cut back by 5 bases and J by 0 bases. The CDR3 loop is CASSATSGRSYNEQFF. The CDR3 nucleotides read TGTGCCAGCAGTGCGACTAGCGGGCGCTCCTACAATGAGCAGTTCTTC.

Ten or more counts support this clonotype. This chain's CDR3 is CASGRDSFVYGYTF. The DNA of the CDR3 is TGTGCCAGCGGAAGGGACAGCTTCGTGTATGGCTACACCTTC. V and J are TRBV6-2 or TRBV6-3 and TRBJ1-2; 7 nucleotides align to TRBD1. CDR3 length equals 14 residues. Germline trimming cut 8 bases from V and 5 bases from J; bases unmatched to any gene: 11. The V gene's germline CDR1 is MNHEY and CDR2 SVGEGT.

This clonotype has just a few counts. The chain links TRBV28 to TRBJ2-7; D is ambiguous. The CDR3 has 14 amino acids. V dropped 4 bases and J dropped 2 bases, with 12 bases sitting between them. In germline, CDR1 is MDHEN, CDR2 SYDVKM. For the CDR3, the DNA is TGTGCCAGCAGTTGGCAGCTAACAACCTACGAGCAGTACTTC. Translated, it gives CASSWQLTTYEQYF.

This clonotype was seen repeatedly, ten times or more. The V and J genes are TRBV4-3 and TRBJ2-7; no clear D gene. CDR1 is LGHNA, CDR2 YSLEER, per germline. Trimming pared 0 bases from V and 2 bases from J, leaving 14 bases between. The CDR3 has 16 amino acids. DNA of the CDR3: TGCGCCAGCAGCCAAGATTGGACCTCCACCGCCTACGAGCAGTACTTC. Its protein is CASSQDWTSTAYEQYF.

This clonotype came up many times. V usage is TRBV2 and J usage is TRBJ1-5; tentative D call: TRBD1 (6 bases). Per germline, CDR1 SNHLY and CDR2 FYNNEI. V dropped 0 bases and J dropped 5 bases, with 17 bases sitting between them. This CDR3 is built from 17 residues. CDR3 residues: CASSEALGGESDQPQHF. The CDR3, as DNA: TGTGCCAGCAGTGAAGCGCTTGGGGGCGAGAGCGATCAGCCCCAGCATTTT.

In its sample, this clonotype was seen a few times. V gene TRBV7-3 combines with J gene TRBJ1-2, with a possible D match to TRBD1 (5 bases). CDR1 SGHTA and CDR2 FQGTGA come from the germline V gene. Trimming took off 5 bases at V and 12 bases at J, with 22 bases between the two ends. The CDR3 extends over 14 amino acids. Here the CDR3 reads CASSQGTTAQGHTF. CDR3 sequence (DNA): TGTGCCAGCAGCCAAGGGACGACGGCTCAGGGACACACCTTC.

This clonotype showed up just a few times. This chain uses TRBV20-1 with TRBJ2-3, with D unresolved. The CDR3 has 14 residues. Trimming pared 6 bases from V and 6 bases from J, leaving 19 bases between. CDR1 is DFQATT and CDR2 is SNEGSKA in the germline V gene (reference sequence). The CDR3 loop is CSARPDKPPDTQYF. CDR3 DNA: TGCAGTGCCAGACCAGACAAGCCACCCGATACGCAGTATTTT.

This sequence joins TRBV7-9 and TRBJ1-6; D unclear. This CDR3 contains 16 residues. The V and J ends lost 2 bases and 10 bases respectively, with 18 bases between them. CDR1 is SEHNR, CDR2 FQNEAQ, per germline (reference sequence). This CDR3 is CASSLTGGEPGSPLHF. CDR3 coding DNA: TGTGCCAGCAGCTTAACTGGTGGTGAACCGGGGTCACCCCTCCACTTT.

This clonotype turned up a few times. This chain joins TRBV7-9 and TRBJ2-3, with D possibly TRBD2 on 5 matching bases. Trimming removed 6 bases from V and 0 bases from J, with 13 bases in between. The CDR3 is 15 residues long. Germline V gene data show CDR1 as SEHNR and CDR2 as FQNEAQ (reference sequence). CDR3 region: CASSVRTGSTDTQYF. CDR3 DNA sequence: TGTGCCAGCAGTGTGAGGACTGGCAGCACAGATACGCAGTATTTT.

This clonotype was picked up many times. This chain links TRBV6-6 with TRBJ1-5; D gene uncertain. This CDR3 region has 13 residues. V dropped 2 bases and J dropped 3 bases, with 5 bases sitting between them. Per the germline V gene, CDR1 is MNHNY and CDR2 is SVGAGI (reference sequence). CDR3 nucleotide sequence: TGTGCCAGCAGTTACCGGTCCAATCAGCCCCAGCATTTT. Residues: CASSYRSNQPQHF.

As regards this clonotype: Possible read error: a much larger clone is one base away. This chain links TRBV6-5 with TRBJ2-7; perhaps TRBD2 as D (6 bases). The CDR3 loop spans 13 amino acids. Germline values: CDR1 MNHEY, CDR2 SVGAGI. With 8 bases removed from V and 3 bases from J, the gap between germline ends came to 14 bases. This CDR3 is CASGLLGGYEQYF. The CDR3 DNA is TGTGCCAGCGGACTGCTGGGAGGCTACGAGCAGTACTTC.

This clonotype came up many times. The chain couples TRBV29-1 to TRBJ1-1; D unresolved. The germline V gene encodes CDR1 SQVTM and CDR2 ANQGSEA. Trimming took 1 base from V and 2 from J, leaving 5 bases between them. This CDR3 has 12 residues. Here the CDR3 DNA reads TGCAGCGTTGAAGGGATTAACACTGAAGCTTTCTTT. Translated, it gives CSVEGINTEAFF.